The rows below give T cell receptor beta chains drawn from one sample of a study of radiotherapy plus CTLA-4 blockade in lung cancer. Produced via immunoSEQ multiplex PCR; TCRdb's table is partial and in-frame only. The profile shows about 77,000 clones, nearly 75% of them singletons. Sequencing used peripheral blood, obtained from a patient treated with radiotherapy plus ipilimumab. These receptors were taken from a human donor with non-small cell lung cancer whose response to radiotherapy plus ipilimumab could not be evaluated. Each CDR3 is given with its conserved first and last residue. D genes are given only for firm matches. Clone size, where shown, is once, few, many, or a class for clones that have expanded.

j_call d_call v_call clone_size cdr3_aa cdr3_nt
TRBJ2-1 TRBD2 TRBV5-1 - CASNSGTTMQEQFF TGCGCCAGCAACTCGGGGACTACAATGCAAGAGCAGTTCTTC
TRBJ1-2 - TRBV28 - CASSFSGNLYGYTF TGTGCCAGCAGTTTCTCGGGGAACCTCTATGGCTACACCTTC
TRBJ2-1 - TRBV5-8 - CASSQFNEQFF TGTGCCAGCAGCCAATTTAATGAGCAGTTCTTC
TRBJ1-1 - TRBV19 once CASRGPGVWNTEAFF TGTGCCAGTAGGGGACCGGGGGTCTGGAACACTGAAGCTTTCTTT
TRBJ1-2 - TRBV28 - CASSLDSFYGYTF TGTGCCAGCAGTTTAGACAGCTTCTATGGCTACACCTTC
TRBJ2-2 - TRBV5-1 - CASKLLGASNTGELFF TGCGCCAGCAAGCTCCTAGGGGCGTCGAACACCGGGGAGCTGTTTTTT
TRBJ1-1 - TRBV6-1 many CASRSNWATEAFF TGTGCCAGCCGGTCGAATTGGGCCACTGAAGCTTTCTTT
TRBJ1-1 - TRBV19 - CASSILFRVLRTEAFF TGTGCCAGTAGTATTCTCTTTCGGGTCCTTAGGACTGAAGCTTTCTTT
TRBJ1-5 - TRBV19 - CASSMAQGGNQPQHF TGTGCCAGTAGTATGGCCCAGGGTGGTAATCAGCCCCAGCATTTT
TRBJ1-1 - TRBV30 - CAWSVRSDTEAFF TGTGCCTGGAGTGTACGTTCAGACACTGAAGCTTTCTTT
TRBJ2-5 - TRBV6-1 - CATQGLLTQYF TGTGCCACACAGGGTTTGTTAACCCAGTACTTC
TRBJ2-2 - TRBV7-9 - CASSIQGSPGELFF TGTGCCAGCAGCATACAGGGATCCCCCGGGGAGCTGTTTTTT
TRBJ1-6 - TRBV9 - CASSVAPGANSPLHF TGTGCCAGCAGCGTAGCTCCGGGAGCAAATTCACCCCTCCACTTT
TRBJ1-1 TRBD1 TRBV19 once CASSMPGGYNTEAFF TGTGCCAGTAGTATGCCAGGGGGTTATAACACTGAAGCTTTCTTT
TRBJ2-1 TRBD2 TRBV30 - CAWSSGRAYNEQFF TGTGCCTGGTCTAGCGGGAGGGCCTACAATGAGCAGTTCTTC
TRBJ1-5 - TRBV6-1 - CASSEQAAGQPQHF TGTGCCAGCAGTGAGCAGGCGGCGGGTCAGCCCCAGCATTTT
TRBJ2-7 - TRBV19 once CASSIVLDSSYEQYF TGTGCCAGTAGTATAGTACTGGACAGCTCCTACGAGCAGTACTTC
TRBJ1-2 TRBD1 TRBV9 - CASSEAGGYGYTF TGTGCCAGCAGCGAAGCAGGGGGTTATGGCTACACCTTC
TRBJ2-7 - TRBV28 - CASSLLGLTYEQYF TGTGCCAGCAGTTTATTGGGACTGACCTACGAGCAGTACTTC
TRBJ2-7 TRBD2 TRBV5-4 - CASSLELAGLYEQYF TGCGCCAGCAGCTTGGAACTAGCGGGGCTATACGAGCAGTACTTC